This T cell receptor (beta chain) emerged from a study of blood T cell repertoires in COVID-19. The overall study: PBMCs, B-cell-depleted T cells, or T cells were the source of the cDNA or gDNA that made up the material.

The data were produced by immunoSEQ multiplex PCR, yet TCRdb's version contains in-frame clones alone and is incomplete. The sample carries roughly 400,000 clones, around 87% recorded once. Germline V gene data show CDR1 as SEHNR and CDR2 as FQNEAQ (reference sequence). V gave up 2 bases and J gave up 4 bases, with 21 bases separating them. The CDR3 runs 19 residues. The clonotype comes from a woman aged 55-69 years with COVID-19, enrolled during active disease. The chain recombines TRBV7-9 with TRBJ2-6, with D unclear. Material for sequencing was peripheral blood. The CDR3 here is CASSLPFGQVDYGANVLTF. The CDR3 DNA reads TGTGCCAGCAGCTTACCCTTTGGGCAGGTAGATTACGGGGCCAACGTCCTGACTTTC.